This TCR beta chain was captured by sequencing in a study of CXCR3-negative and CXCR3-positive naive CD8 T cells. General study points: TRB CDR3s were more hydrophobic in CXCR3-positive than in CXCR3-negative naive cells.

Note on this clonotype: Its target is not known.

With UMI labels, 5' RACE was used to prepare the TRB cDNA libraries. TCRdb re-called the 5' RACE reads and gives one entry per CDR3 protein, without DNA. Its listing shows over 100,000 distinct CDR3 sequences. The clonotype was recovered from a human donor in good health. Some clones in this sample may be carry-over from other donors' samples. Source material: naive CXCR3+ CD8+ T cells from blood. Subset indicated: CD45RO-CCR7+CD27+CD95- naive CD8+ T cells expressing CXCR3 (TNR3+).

The CDR3 reads CASSPFSRNEQFF. V usage is TRBV28 and J usage is TRBJ2-1; TCRdb reports TRBD1, a call that lacks DNA to check it against. Germline CDR1 reads MDHEN; CDR2 reads SYDVKM. The CDR3 spans 13 residues.